This T cell receptor beta chain comes out of a study of cytomegalovirus exposure and HLA in healthy donors. Losses at the gene ends were 3 bases for V and 4 bases for J; bases not matched to a gene: 8. Germline CDR1 and CDR2: GTSNPN and SVGIG (reference sequence). CDR3 length equals 16 residues. Study findings and constraints: In vitro work confirmed that a few CMV-associated chains recognize CMV antigens.

Libraries were prepared by immunoSEQ multiplex PCR; TCRdb keeps only in-frame clonotypes and omits some of them. The sample lists about 220,000 clones, about 89% occurring once. This clone was found once. Its specificity is unknown. Material: PBMCs. The source is a woman between 18 and 30 years old in good health and CMV-seronegative. The V gene is TRBV30, the J gene TRBJ2-1; 11 bases are a match to TRBD2. The CDR3 DNA follows: TGTGCCTGGAGGGTTAGCGGGAGGGCCGGGTACAATGAGCAGTTCTTC. Translated: CAWRVSGRAGYNEQFF.